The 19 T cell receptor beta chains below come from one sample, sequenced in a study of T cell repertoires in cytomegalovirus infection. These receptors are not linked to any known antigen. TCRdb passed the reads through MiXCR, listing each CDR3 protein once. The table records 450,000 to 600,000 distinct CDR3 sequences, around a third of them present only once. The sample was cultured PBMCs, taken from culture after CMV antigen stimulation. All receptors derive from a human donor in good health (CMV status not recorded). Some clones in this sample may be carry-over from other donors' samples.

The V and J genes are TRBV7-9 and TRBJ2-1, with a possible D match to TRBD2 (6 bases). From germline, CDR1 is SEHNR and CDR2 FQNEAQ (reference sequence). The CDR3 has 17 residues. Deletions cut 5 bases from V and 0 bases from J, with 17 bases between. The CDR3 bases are TGTGCCAGCAGCCCCCCCCGTGGGAGGCCCTCCTACAATGAGCAGTTCTTC. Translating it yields CASSPPRGRPSYNEQFF.

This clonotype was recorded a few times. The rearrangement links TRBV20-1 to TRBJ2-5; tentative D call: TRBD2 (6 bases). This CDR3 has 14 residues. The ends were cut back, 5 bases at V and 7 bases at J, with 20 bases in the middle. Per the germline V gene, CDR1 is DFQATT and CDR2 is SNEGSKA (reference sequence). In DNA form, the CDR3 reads TGCAGTGCTTTAGACCCGGCGGCCGGGGGGACCCAGTACTTC. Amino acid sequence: CSALDPAAGGTQYF.

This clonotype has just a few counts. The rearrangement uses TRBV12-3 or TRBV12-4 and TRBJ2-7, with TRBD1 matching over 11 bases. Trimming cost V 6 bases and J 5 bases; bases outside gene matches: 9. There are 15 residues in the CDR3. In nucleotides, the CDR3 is TGTGCCAGCAGCCTAAGGACAGGGGGCAAGGACGAGCAGTACTTC. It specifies CASSLRTGGKDEQYF.

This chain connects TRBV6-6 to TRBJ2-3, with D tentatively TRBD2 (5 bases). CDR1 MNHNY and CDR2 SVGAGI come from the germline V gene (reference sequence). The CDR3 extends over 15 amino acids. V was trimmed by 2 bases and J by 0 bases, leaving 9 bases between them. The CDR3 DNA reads TGTGCCAGCAGTTACACGGGCGGGAGCACAGATACGCAGTATTTT. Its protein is CASSYTGGSTDTQYF.

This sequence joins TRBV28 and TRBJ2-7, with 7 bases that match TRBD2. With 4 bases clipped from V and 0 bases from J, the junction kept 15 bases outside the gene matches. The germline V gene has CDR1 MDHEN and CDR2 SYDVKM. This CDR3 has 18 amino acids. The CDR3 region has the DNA TGTGCCAGCAGTTATATCCCCCTGGGGCGGGAGCCCTCCTACGAGCAGTACTTC. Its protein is CASSYIPLGREPSYEQYF.

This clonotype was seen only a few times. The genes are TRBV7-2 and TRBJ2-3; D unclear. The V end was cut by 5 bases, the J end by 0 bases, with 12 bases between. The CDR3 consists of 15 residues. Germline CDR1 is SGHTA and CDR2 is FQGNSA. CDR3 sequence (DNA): TGTGCCAGCAGCCGCGCGAGAGCTAGCACAGATACGCAGTATTTT. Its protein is CASSRARASTDTQYF.

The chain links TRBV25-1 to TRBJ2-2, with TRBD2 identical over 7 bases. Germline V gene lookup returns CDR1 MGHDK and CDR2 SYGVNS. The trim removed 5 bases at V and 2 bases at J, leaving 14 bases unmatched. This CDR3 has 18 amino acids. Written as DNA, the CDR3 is TGTGCCAGCAGTACCACCCGGGGGGAACTTGTTAACACCGGGGAGCTGTTTTTT. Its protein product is CASSTTRGELVNTGELFF.

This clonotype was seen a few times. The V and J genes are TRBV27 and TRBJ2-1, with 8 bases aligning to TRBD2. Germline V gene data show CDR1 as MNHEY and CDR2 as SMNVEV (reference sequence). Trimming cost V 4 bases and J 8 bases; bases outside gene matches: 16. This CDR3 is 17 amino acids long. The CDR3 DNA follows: TGTGCCAGCAGTTCCCGGGGTAGCGGGATTCCGGGATATGAGCAGTTCTTC. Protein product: CASSSRGSGIPGYEQFF.

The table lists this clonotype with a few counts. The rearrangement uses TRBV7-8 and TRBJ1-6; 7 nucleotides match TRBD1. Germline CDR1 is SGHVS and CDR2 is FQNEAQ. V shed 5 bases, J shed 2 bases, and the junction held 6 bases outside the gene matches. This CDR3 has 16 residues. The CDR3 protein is CASSTQQGPYNSPLHF. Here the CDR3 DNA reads TGTGCCAGCAGCACCCAACAGGGGCCCTATAATTCACCCCTCCACTTT.

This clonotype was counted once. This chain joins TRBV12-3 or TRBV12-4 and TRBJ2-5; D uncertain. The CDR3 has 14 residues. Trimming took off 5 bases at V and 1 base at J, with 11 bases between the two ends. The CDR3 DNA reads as TGTGCCAGCAGTCGCAGACGGATCCAAGAGACCCAGTACTTC. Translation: CASSRRRIQETQYF.

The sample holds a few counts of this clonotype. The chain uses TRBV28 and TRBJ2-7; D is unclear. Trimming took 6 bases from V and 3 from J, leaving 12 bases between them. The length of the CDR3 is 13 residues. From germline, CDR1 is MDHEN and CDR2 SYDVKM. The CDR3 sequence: CASSSGSVYEQYF. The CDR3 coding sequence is TGTGCCAGCAGCAGTGGCAGTGTCTACGAGCAGTACTTC.

The DNA for the CDR3 is TGTGCCAGCAGCTGGGACTATCCAAAGTATTCCTACAATGAGCAGTTCTTC. Translation: CASSWDYPKYSYNEQFF. The J gene is TRBJ2-1, the V gene TRBV6-1; TRBD2 agrees at 7 bases. CDR3 length: 17 amino acids. CDR1 and CDR2 from the germline V gene are MNHNS and SASEGT. V shed 6 bases, J shed 1 base, and the junction held 12 bases outside the gene matches.

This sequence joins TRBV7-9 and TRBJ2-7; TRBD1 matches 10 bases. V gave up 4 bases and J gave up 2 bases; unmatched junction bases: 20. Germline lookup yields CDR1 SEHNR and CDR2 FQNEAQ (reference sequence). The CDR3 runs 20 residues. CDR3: CASSSISRTGGTGATYEQYF. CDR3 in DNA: TGTGCCAGCAGCTCGATTTCTCGGACAGGGGGTACGGGAGCGACCTACGAGCAGTACTTC. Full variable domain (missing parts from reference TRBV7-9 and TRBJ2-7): DTGVSQNPRHKITKRGQNVTFRCDPISEHNRLYWYRQTLGQGPEFLTYFQNEAQLEKSRLLSDRFSAERPKGSFSTLEIQRTEQGDSAMYLCASSSISRTGGTGATYEQYFGPGTRLTVT.

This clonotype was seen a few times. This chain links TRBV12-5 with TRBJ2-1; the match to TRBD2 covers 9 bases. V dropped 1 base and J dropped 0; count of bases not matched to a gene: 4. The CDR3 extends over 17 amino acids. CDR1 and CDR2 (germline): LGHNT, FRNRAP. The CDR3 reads CASGLDLAGISYNEQFF. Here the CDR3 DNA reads TGTGCTAGTGGTTTGGACCTAGCGGGAATCTCCTACAATGAGCAGTTCTTC.

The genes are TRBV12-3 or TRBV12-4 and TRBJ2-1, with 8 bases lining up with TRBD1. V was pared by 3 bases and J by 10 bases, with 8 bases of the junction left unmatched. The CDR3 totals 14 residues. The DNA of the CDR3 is TGTGCCAGCAGTTTCGCAGGGGGCAGAGGGGAGCAGTTCTTC. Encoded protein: CASSFAGGRGEQFF.

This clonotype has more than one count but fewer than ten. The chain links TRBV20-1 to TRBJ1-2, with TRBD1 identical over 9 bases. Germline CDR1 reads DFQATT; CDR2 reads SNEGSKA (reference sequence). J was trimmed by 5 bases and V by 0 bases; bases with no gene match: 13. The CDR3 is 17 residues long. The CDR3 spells CSARDRNRDRAKYGYTF. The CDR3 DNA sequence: TGCAGTGCTAGAGATCGAAACCGGGACAGGGCGAAATATGGCTACACCTTC.

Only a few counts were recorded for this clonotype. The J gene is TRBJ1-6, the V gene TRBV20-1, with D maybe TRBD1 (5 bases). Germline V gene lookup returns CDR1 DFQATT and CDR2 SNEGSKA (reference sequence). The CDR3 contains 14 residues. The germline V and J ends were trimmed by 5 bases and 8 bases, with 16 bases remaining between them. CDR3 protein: CSAHTTGTYSPLHF. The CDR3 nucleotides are TGCAGTGCTCATACTACCGGGACCTATTCACCCCTCCACTTT.

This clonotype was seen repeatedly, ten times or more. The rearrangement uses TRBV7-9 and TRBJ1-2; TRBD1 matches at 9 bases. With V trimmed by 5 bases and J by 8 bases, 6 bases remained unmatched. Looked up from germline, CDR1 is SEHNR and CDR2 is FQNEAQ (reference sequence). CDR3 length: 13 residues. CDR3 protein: CASSPGTGHGYTF. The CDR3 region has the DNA TGTGCCAGCAGCCCGGGGACAGGGCACGGCTACACCTTC.

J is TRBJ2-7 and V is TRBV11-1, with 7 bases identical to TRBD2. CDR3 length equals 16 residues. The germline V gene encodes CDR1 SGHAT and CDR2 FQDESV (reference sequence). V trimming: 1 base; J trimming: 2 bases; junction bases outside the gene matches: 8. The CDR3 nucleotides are TGTGCCAGCAGCTTAGTATGGACGGGAGGCACCTACGAGCAGTACTTC. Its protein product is CASSLVWTGGTYEQYF.